Given below is one T cell receptor beta chain in context. The source of the sample is a study of blood T cell repertoires in COVID-19. The wider study: The study drew acute and convalescent COVID-19 samples from the United States, Italy and Spain.

As originally analysed: Amplification of reference gene primers was used by the study to estimate nucleated cell counts. Using immunoSEQ multiplex PCR, the repertoire was profiled, and TCRdb retains in-frame clones only, with some absent. V and J calls and clone size are given by that table; D and trimming were obtained from the DNA. The table records 13,000 or so clones, around 78% of them present only once. This CDR3 contains 15 residues. With 0 bases removed from V and 1 base from J, the gap between germline ends came to 10 bases. From germline, CDR1 is SGHKS and CDR2 YYEKEE (reference sequence). Specimen: peripheral blood. This chain connects TRBV5-5 to TRBJ1-1, with D perhaps matching TRBD1 (6 bases). This receptor was identified in a man aged 40-49 years with active or convalescent COVID-19. The CDR3: CASSLEGGANTEAFF. The CDR3 bases are TGTGCCAGCAGCTTGGAAGGGGGGGCGAACACTGAAGCTTTCTTT.